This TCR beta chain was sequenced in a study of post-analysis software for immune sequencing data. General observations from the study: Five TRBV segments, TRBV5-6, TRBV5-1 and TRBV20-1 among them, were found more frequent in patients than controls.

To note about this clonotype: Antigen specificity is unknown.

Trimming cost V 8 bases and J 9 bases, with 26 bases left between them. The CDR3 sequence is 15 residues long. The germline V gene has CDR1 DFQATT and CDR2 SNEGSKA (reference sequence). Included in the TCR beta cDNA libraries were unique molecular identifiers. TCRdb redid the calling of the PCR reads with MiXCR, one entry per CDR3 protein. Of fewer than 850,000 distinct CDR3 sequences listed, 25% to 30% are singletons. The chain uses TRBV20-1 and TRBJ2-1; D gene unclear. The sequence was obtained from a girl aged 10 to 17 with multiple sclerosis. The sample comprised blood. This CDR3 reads CSPTAGAGYNLEQFF. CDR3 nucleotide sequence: TGCAGTCCAACGGCTGGCGCCGGCTACAATCTTGAGCAGTTCTTC.